The 14 T cell receptor beta chains reported below all come from one sample, sequenced in a study of control samples from healthy donors and cancer patients. Clones were sequenced by immunoSEQ multiplex PCR, and TCRdb holds only the in-frame ones, with some missing. The sample contains roughly 100,000 clones, roughly four fifths of which appear only once. Sequencing was carried out using blood. The origin of the receptors is a woman between 45 and 60 years old in good health.

V and J are TRBV25-1 and TRBJ1-4, with unresolved D. The length of the CDR3 is 15 residues. V was clipped by 3 bases and J by 7 bases, with 15 bases between them. Germline CDR1 and CDR2: MGHDK and SYGVNS. CDR3 DNA: TGTGCCAGCAGTGAGTCCCTGGACTGGGTTGAAAAACTGTTTTTT. Amino acids: CASSESLDWVEKLFF.

This chain connects TRBV7-2 to TRBJ2-3, with 7 bases identical to TRBD1. Germline CDR1 reads SGHTA; CDR2 reads FQGNSA. Losses at the gene ends were 5 bases for V and 0 bases for J; bases not matched to a gene: 5. CDR3 length: 15 residues. The CDR3 sequence: CASSPKGQSTDTQYF. In nucleotides, the CDR3 is TGTGCCAGCAGCCCTAAGGGACAGAGCACAGATACGCAGTATTTT.

V is TRBV11-2 and J is TRBJ1-4, with a weak D call TRBD1 (5 bases). The CDR3 sequence is 14 residues long. The V gene lost 2 bases and the J gene lost 3 bases, with 7 bases spanning the gap. The germline V gene has CDR1 SGHAT and CDR2 FQNNGV. CDR3 residues: CASSLRGSNEKLFF. In DNA form, the CDR3 reads TGTGCCAGCAGCTTAAGGGGTTCTAATGAAAAACTGTTTTTT.

The rearrangement links TRBV9 to TRBJ2-5; 7 bases align to TRBD1. The CDR3 contains 14 residues. Germline V gene data show CDR1 as SGDLS and CDR2 as YYNGEE. V lost 6 bases to trimming and J lost 1 base; unmatched junction nucleotides: 6. The DNA for the CDR3 is TGTGCCAGCAACCAGGGGACAGTCCAAGAGACCCAGTACTTC. Residues: CASNQGTVQETQYF.

CDR3 residues: CASILTGAGPQHF. CDR3 DNA: TGTGCCAGTATCTTAACGGGAGCCGGGCCCCAGCATTTT. This chain uses TRBV19 with TRBJ1-5; D remains ambiguous. The CDR3 is 13 residues long. The germline CDR1 and CDR2 sequences are LNHDA and SQIVND (reference sequence). V lost 7 bases and J lost 9, with 16 bases in between.

V usage is TRBV21-1 and J usage is TRBJ1-1; the table's D call, TRBD1, has no DNA check behind it. TRBV21-1 is described as a pseudogene. The CDR3 totals 14 residues. As DNA, the CDR3 is TGTGCCAGCAGCAAAGTACAAGAGAACACTGAAGCTTTCTTT. It encodes CASSKVQENTEAFF.

CDR3 loop: CASSQESGSSTDTQYF. CDR3 coding DNA: TGCGCCAGCAGCCAAGAATCAGGATCTAGCACAGATACGCAGTATTTT. This sequence joins TRBV4-1 and TRBJ2-3; no clear D gene. The CDR3 spans 16 residues. In germline, CDR1 is MGHRA, CDR2 YSYEKL. V was trimmed by 0 bases and J by 0 bases, leaving 10 bases between them.

With respect to this clone: At one end, the junction sequence differs from germline, possibly due to a read error. The chain recombines TRBV28 with TRBJ1-2, with TRBD1 identical over 8 bases. Per the germline V gene, CDR1 is MDHEN and CDR2 is SYDVKM. There are 14 residues in the CDR3. In DNA form, the CDR3 reads TGTGCCAGCAGTTCAGGGACAGGAACCTATGGCTTCACCTTC. It yields the protein CASSSGTGTYGFTF.

The chain links TRBV21-1 to TRBJ1-4; the table's TRBD1 call for D was not verified on the DNA. TRBV21-1 is an annotated pseudogene. This CDR3 is 16 amino acids long. CDR3 nucleotide sequence: TGTGCCAGCAGCAAAGTTCCCAGGGGCGTTGATGAAAAACTGTTTTTT. Its protein is CASSKVPRGVDEKLFF.

This chain links TRBV7-2 with TRBJ2-3; D not resolved. This CDR3 has 13 residues. The germline V gene encodes CDR1 SGHTA and CDR2 FQGNSA. Trimming pared 5 bases from V and 2 bases from J, leaving 8 bases between. CDR3 in amino acids: CASSVGNTDTQYF. For the CDR3, the DNA is TGTGCCAGCAGCGTAGGAAACACAGATACGCAGTATTTT.

Only one count was recorded for this clone. The chain employs TRBV7-9 and TRBJ2-1, with 7 positions matching TRBD1. This CDR3 has 14 residues. Per germline, CDR1 SEHNR and CDR2 FQNEAQ (reference sequence). Trimming cost V 1 base and J 6 bases; bases outside gene matches: 3. This chain's CDR3 is CASSLESGGNEQFF. DNA of the CDR3: TGTGCCAGCAGCTTAGAGTCAGGGGGCAATGAGCAGTTCTTC. The variable domain in full, with the rest retrieved from reference TRBV7-9 and TRBJ2-1, is DTGVSQNPRHKITKRGQNVTFRCDPISEHNRLYWYRQTLGQGPEFLTYFQNEAQLEKSRLLSDRFSAERPKGSFSTLEIQRTEQGDSAMYLCASSLESGGNEQFFGPGTRLTVL.

The chain links TRBV19 to TRBJ2-5; D is unclear. The germline V gene has CDR1 LNHDA and CDR2 SQIVND (reference sequence). The CDR3 consists of 13 residues. V shed 6 bases and J shed 5 bases, with 13 bases lying between them. This CDR3 reads CASSPGYSETQYF. The CDR3 nucleotides read TGTGCCAGTAGCCCAGGATATTCGGAGACCCAGTACTTC.

This chain uses TRBV9 with TRBJ2-2, with D tentatively TRBD1 or TRBD2 (6 bases each). V was trimmed by 4 bases and J by 3 bases, leaving 16 bases between them. The CDR3 has 16 amino acids. CDR1 is SGDLS and CDR2 is YYNGEE in the germline V gene. The CDR3 loop is CASSPLGGPDTGELFF. CDR3 sequence (DNA): TGTGCCAGCAGCCCCCTAGGGGGGCCGGACACCGGGGAGCTGTTTTTT.

In this sample, this clone turned up once. The chain combines TRBV24-1 with TRBJ1-5; the match to TRBD1 covers 8 bases. There are 15 residues in the CDR3. V was pared by 3 bases and J by 6 bases, with 6 bases of the junction left unmatched. The germline V gene encodes CDR1 KGHDR and CDR2 SFDVKD. DNA of the CDR3: TGTGCCACCAGTGATGGGACAGGCGGGGTTCAGCCCCAGCATTTT. Its translation is CATSDGTGGVQPQHF.